This T cell receptor (beta chain) was sequenced during a study of Graves' ophthalmopathy and Graves' hyperthyroidism (dated by TCRdb to 2016 to 2019). A note on the overall study: Peripheral blood samples were taken at the time of initial diagnosis, before any treatment was given. TCR beta repertoire signatures were used to distinguish Graves' ophthalmopathy from Graves' hyperthyroidism and to predict progression to ophthalmopathy. In total, around 140 blood samples were TCR-sequenced: 40 to 45 ophthalmopathy, 75 hyperthyroidism and roughly 17 hyperthyroidism-to-ophthalmopathy patients. A discovery set of 100 patients (43 ophthalmopathy, under 65 stable hyperthyroidism) was enrolled to explore V-J signatures distinguishing ophthalmopathy from hyperthyroidism. An independent validation cohort was composed of 18 hyperthyroidism patients and some 16 patients who later progressed from hyperthyroidism to ophthalmopathy. In a handful of hyperthyroidism patients, the T-cell repertoire of thyroid tissue was compared with the T-cell repertoire of blood. Following sample collection, hyperthyroidism patients were given methimazole at a starting dose of 30 mg daily, and ophthalmopathy patients were given high-dose intravenous methylprednisolone. For training and testing, the 100 patients in the discovery cohort were randomly divided in a 7:3 ratio.

What the study reported, not specific to this receptor: The 13-signature model separated ophthalmopathy from stable hyperthyroidism with over 85% sensitivity and 81.08% specificity in cross-validation, and 80%/75% in the test set. Most expanded thyroid clonotypes with frequency above 0.001 were also detected in blood, suggesting blood repertoires may reflect the thyroid immune response. In validation, the model predicted ophthalmopathy progression with about 71% sensitivity and roughly 78% specificity; 12 predicted patients were CT-confirmed with GO in a median of 6.5 months. No statistical method was used to predetermine the sample size, and group allocation was not hidden from the investigators.

Ophthalmopathy patients were characterized by moderately to severely active disease, a Clinical Activity Score of at least 3, a NOSPECS grade of at least 4, and a disease duration under 3 months. Patients were excluded if they had other autoimmune diseases, uncontrolled infections, pregnancy or lactation. Diagnosis relied on clinical symptoms, serum thyroxine, TRAb, thyroid ultrasound and orbital computed tomography. Ficoll-Paque density gradient centrifugation was used to isolate PBMCs from about 10 ml of fresh peripheral blood. Total RNA was extracted with Trizol reagent and quality-checked on an Agilent 2100 Bioanalyzer. TCR beta CDR3 regions were amplified from RNA transcripts for repertoire sequencing. The first round of RT-PCR was done with HTBI primers and the Qiagen OneStep RT-PCR kit, and was followed by a second round of multiplex PCR, then size selection and purification. Libraries were sequenced on an Illumina HiSeq2000 using paired-end 100 bp reads. As for the authors' bioinformatics: SOAPnuke was used to process the reads, throwing out any read that had adapters, had uncalled bases, had a mean Phred below 15, or lacked an exact constant-primer or identifier match. COPE v1.2.5 was used to merge high-quality paired reads. Each unique nucleotide sequence was defined as a clonotype, and clonotypes were aligned to IMGT TRB V, D and J references with MiTCR v1.1. The analysis was limited to V-J combinations with a frequency above 0.0001, which together covered roughly 99% of the repertoires. A TCR clonal expansion and chaos score per V-J combination was defined as the ratio of F50 clonal expansion to chaos observed in the TCRdist matrix. Features were reduced by Welch's t-statistics and random forest to 10 to 15 V-J combinations, which fed a naive Bayes classifier. The Morisita-Horn index was used to measure how similar the thyroid and blood repertoires were. The public sequencing data were trimmed at Q25 with fastp and processed into clonotypes with MiXCR by TCRdb, which kept only in-frame beta chains. Rows are combined by CDR3 protein, so each entry shows the most common genes and DNA. These V and J calls derive from TCRdb rather than the authors' analysis. For this sample there are almost 400,000 distinct CDR3 sequences; 18% appear just once. The ten largest account for 1.5% to 2% of the sample.

This clonotype came up many times. Its target antigen remains unknown. Per-base quality was not reported, and no clone a single base away is much larger than it. The CDR3 covers 13 residues, taking in both the cysteine and the phenylalanine. Just the 39-base CDR3 DNA is kept, in frame starting at base 1. The germline V gene provides CDR1 SQVTM and CDR2 ANQGSEA. V loses 2 bases, J loses 5 bases, and the germline ends lie 13 bases apart. The chain is assembled from TRBV29-1 and TRBJ2-7; possibly the D gene is TRBD1, per 5 matching bases. The sequenced material came from peripheral blood. The TCR originated in a woman aged 18-30 years with Graves' ophthalmopathy. Donor details come from another sample of the same person, matched by shared clones. The CDR3 here reads CSVEWTPLDEQYF. At the DNA level, the sequence is TGCAGCGTTGAATGGACACCCCTCGACGAGCAGTACTTC.